This T cell receptor beta chain was sequenced for a study of beta chain features in type 1 diabetes. The study, taken as a whole, reports: Within the patient group, naive, central memory and Treg TCRB repertoires appeared more similar to each other than within healthy donors.

This CDR3 comprises 11 residues. From germline, CDR1 is MDHEN and CDR2 SYDVKM. The V gene lost 4 bases and the J gene lost 5 bases, with 6 bases spanning the gap. cDNA synthesis used the whole RNA isolate, giving expressed TCRB sequences. Produced via immunoSEQ multiplex PCR; TCRdb's table is partial and in-frame only. The sample lists around 500,000 clones; over 9.5% were seen once. Naive, central memory, regulatory and stem cell-like memory cells within the CD4+ compartment were sorted using CD45RO/CCR7/CD25/CD127/CD95/CD27. Post-sort purity exceeded 95% for all sorted populations. This clone was picked up a small number of times. What it binds is unknown.

Sequencing was done on a sample of naive CD4+ T cells from blood. The sequence was obtained from a woman younger than 30 in good health. The genes are TRBV28 and TRBJ2-7; no clear D gene. The CDR3 nucleotides are TGTGCCAGCAGTTGGCCCCACGAGCAGTACTTC. Encoded protein: CASSWPHEQYF. The whole variable domain, remainder taken from reference TRBV28 and TRBJ2-7, is DVKVTQSSRYLVKRTGEKVFLECVQDMDHENMFWYRQDPGLGLRLIYFSYDVKMKEKGDIPEGYSVSREKKERFSLILESASTNQTSMYLCASSWPHEQYFGPGTRLTVT.